A single TCR beta chain is shown here with its context. The CDR3 spans 12 residues. With 7 bases removed from V and 3 bases from J, the gap between germline ends came to 7 bases. In the authors' workflow: Reference gene primer amplification gave nucleated cell count estimates. TCRdb's table, derived via immunoSEQ multiplex PCR, lists solely in-frame clones and lacks some. That table supplies the V and J calls and clone size; D and trimming were determined from the DNA. Among about 58,000 clones listed, 80% to 90% were seen once. This sample is part of a study of blood T cell repertoires in COVID-19. Study summary: Specimens from acute and convalescent COVID-19 originated in the United States, Italy and Spain. PBMCs, B-cell-depleted T cells, or T cells were the source of the cDNA or gDNA that made up the material.

The sequence derives from a woman in her sixties or seventies with active COVID-19. Material for sequencing was peripheral blood. The gene calls are TRBV12-3 or TRBV12-4 and TRBJ1-5; D call uncertain. The CDR3 DNA reads TGTGCCAGCAACCAGTACAATCAGCCCCAGCATTTT. This sequence encodes CASNQYNQPQHF.